The TCR beta chain under discussion was sequenced for a study of blood T cell repertoires in COVID-19 (dated by TCRdb to the early 2020s). The study in broad terms: Samples covering the acute and convalescent phases of COVID-19 were provided by collaborators in the United States, Italy and Spain. Subjects who had been exposed to COVID-19, were actively infected with it, or had recovered from it provided the deeply sampled blood TCRbeta repertoires that made up the dataset. Where available, HLA class I and class II types were obtained from metadata supplied by the sample provider rather than from assay-based typing. The material from the prospective study consisted of cDNA or gDNA derived from T cells, B-cell-depleted T cells, or PBMCs. Samples came from the ongoing ImmuneRACE study (first 160 participants) plus 1,254 subjects from 6 global collaborators. The repertoires were released in a freely available public database intended as a resource for research on the immune response to SARS-CoV-2. Sample metadata almost always included a de-identified subject ID, COVID-19 status, age in years and sex. The research as a whole found: The quantity of clinical and demographic metadata differed by source and by participant and was supplied without curation.

TCRbeta CDR3 regions were amplified from genomic DNA using the immunoSEQ Assay, a bias-controlled multiplex PCR. Turning to the authors' computational methods: Within the assay, amplification of reference gene primers was used to estimate how many nucleated cells each sample contained. Sequence reads were collapsed and filtered to measure the absolute abundance of every unique TCRbeta CDR3 rearrangement. For each sample, productive Simpson clonality was calculated by taking the square root of Simpson's diversity index across productive rearrangements. The source is immuneACCESS, and TCRdb retained only in-frame sequences with V and J called. Part of the clones is not carried over; for the studies checked, unresolved V genes explain less than half of this, and the remainder is unexplained. Clone size and V and J calls were adopted from that table, with D and trimming inferred from the DNA. This sample holds a few hundred thousand clones; approximately 90% were observed only once. The ten largest clones represent around 0.84% of the sample.

The CDR3 contains 15 residues, cysteine and phenylalanine counted. Just the 45-base CDR3 DNA is kept, in frame starting at base 1. The junction carries 9 bases between V and J, which are trimmed by 3 bases and 0 bases respectively. The germline V gene yields MDHEN for CDR1 and SYDVKM for CDR2. A word on this clone: Its antigen target is currently unknown. Per-base quality was not reported, and no clone a single base away is much larger than it.

Whole blood was collected in K2EDTA tubes by collaborating institutions according to the institutions' own protocols. Collaborator samples were shipped for TCRbeta analysis as frozen whole blood, isolated PBMCs, or DNA extracted from either sample type. The V and J genes are TRBV28 and TRBJ1-5; there is no confident call for the D gene. The specimen sequenced was peripheral blood. The source is a man aged 30-40 years with acute or convalescent COVID-19. The nucleotide sequence reads as follows: TGTGCCAGCAGTTTGGCGGGGAGTAGCAATCAGCCCCAGCATTTT. Its translation is CASSLAGSSNQPQHF.